The 24 T cell receptor beta chains given below trace back to one sample, sequenced in a study of OX40 agonist ivuxolimab in advanced cancers. Generated by immunoSEQ multiplex PCR, the TCRdb table keeps only in-frame clones and is missing some. The sample holds under 25,000 clones, roughly three quarters seen once. The material sequenced was CD4+ or CD8+ T cells sorted from blood, taken in a trial of the OX40 agonist ivuxolimab. These receptors all come from an adult with an advanced solid tumor such as melanoma, head and neck, liver or kidney cancer.

V gene TRBV6-4 combines with J gene TRBJ2-1, with D unresolved. Deletions cut 0 bases from V and 0 bases from J, with 9 bases between. The CDR3 spans 16 residues. From germline, CDR1 is MRHNA and CDR2 SNTAGT. CDR3 loop: CASSDSARSSYNEQFF. CDR3 in DNA: TGTGCCAGCAGTGACTCGGCCCGGAGCTCCTACAATGAGCAGTTCTTC.

The V and J genes are TRBV7-6 and TRBJ2-1; D call uncertain. The germline V and J ends were trimmed by 1 base and 7 bases, with 5 bases remaining between them. The CDR3 spans 12 residues. In germline, CDR1 is SGHVS, CDR2 FNYEAQ. CDR3 region: CASSLVQNEQFF. The DNA for the CDR3 is TGTGCCAGCAGCTTAGTGCAGAATGAGCAGTTCTTC. The variable domain in full, completed from reference TRBV7-6 and TRBJ2-1, reads GAGVSQSPRYKVTKRGQDVALRCDPISGHVSLYWYRQALGQGPEFLTYFNYEAQQDKSGLPNDRFSAERPEGSISTLTIQRTEQRDSAMYRCASSLVQNEQFFGPGTRLTVL.

This rearrangement joins TRBV7-2 to TRBJ2-1; D is undetermined. Trimming removed 1 base from V and 8 bases from J, with 12 bases in between. The CDR3 loop spans 14 amino acids. Germline values: CDR1 SGHTA, CDR2 FQGNSA. The CDR3 region has the DNA TGTGCCAGCAGCTTAGATGGGCCATTGGATGAGCAGTTCTTC. This codes for CASSLDGPLDEQFF.

The chain joins TRBV28 to TRBJ1-6; TRBD1 matches 8 bases. This CDR3 is built from 14 residues. Trimming took 5 bases from V and 7 from J; bases not matched to a gene: 4. Germline V gene sequence: CDR1 MDHEN, CDR2 SYDVKM. The CDR3: CASSIRTGNSPLHF. The CDR3 DNA sequence: TGTGCCAGCAGTATACGGACAGGGAATTCACCCCTCCACTTT.

The chain has TRBV28 and TRBJ2-7; 7 bases are shared with TRBD2. J was trimmed by 3 bases and V by 5 bases; bases with no gene match: 10. The CDR3 consists of 15 residues. Germline V gives CDR1 MDHEN, CDR2 SYDVKM. The CDR3: CASSLTRLAVYEQYF. The DNA of the CDR3 is TGTGCCAGCAGTCTCACTAGACTAGCAGTCTACGAGCAGTACTTC. The whole variable domain, filled in from reference TRBV28 and TRBJ2-7, reads DVKVTQSSRYLVKRTGEKVFLECVQDMDHENMFWYRQDPGLGLRLIYFSYDVKMKEKGDIPEGYSVSREKKERFSLILESASTNQTSMYLCASSLTRLAVYEQYFGPGTRLTVT.

This sequence joins TRBV7-6 and TRBJ2-2; tentatively, D is TRBD2 (5 bases). The CDR3 consists of 16 residues. Looked up from germline, CDR1 is SGHVS and CDR2 is FNYEAQ. Trimming took 5 bases from V and 0 from J, leaving 13 bases between them. The CDR3 protein is CASSRMGVSNTGELFF. The DNA for the CDR3 is TGTGCCAGCAGCAGGATGGGAGTGTCGAACACCGGGGAGCTGTTTTTT. Together with reference TRBV7-6 and TRBJ2-2, the CDR3 gives the full variable domain: GAGVSQSPRYKVTKRGQDVALRCDPISGHVSLYWYRQALGQGPEFLTYFNYEAQQDKSGLPNDRFSAERPEGSISTLTIQRTEQRDSAMYRCASSRMGVSNTGELFFGEGSRLTVL.

This chain connects TRBV7-2 to TRBJ2-1; D possibly corresponds to TRBD2 (7 bases). The CDR3 contains 13 residues. Germline values: CDR1 SGHTA, CDR2 FQGNSA. V gave up 5 bases and J gave up 7 bases, with 12 bases separating them. CDR3 in amino acids: CASSLQGGNEQFF. CDR3 sequence (DNA): TGTGCCAGCAGCCTACAGGGAGGGAATGAGCAGTTCTTC.

V is TRBV9 and J is TRBJ1-4; the D gene is possibly TRBD1 (5 bases). The CDR3 is 15 residues long. Germline CDR1 is SGDLS and CDR2 is YYNGEE. Trimming removed 3 bases from V and 8 bases from J, with 17 bases in between. The CDR3 loop is CASSGGGGISEKLFF. The CDR3 coding sequence is TGTGCCAGCAGCGGGGGCGGAGGGATCAGCGAAAAACTGTTTTTT.

CDR3 DNA: TGCAGCGTTGAAGATCACGAGGACCTTATCTTTAATACGCAGTATTTT. This codes for CSVEDHEDLIFNTQYF. The rearrangement links TRBV29-1 to TRBJ2-3; D uncertain. Trimming left V 0 bases short and J 7 bases short, with 20 bases between. This CDR3 has 16 amino acids. The germline CDR1 and CDR2 sequences are SQVTM and ANQGSEA.

This rearrangement joins TRBV10-3 to TRBJ2-4; D is uncertain. The V end lost 10 bases, the J end lost 0 bases, and 13 bases lay between the germline ends. Per germline, CDR1 ENHRY and CDR2 SYGVKD. This CDR3 has 14 residues. In DNA, the CDR3 is TGTGCCAGCCCCGTCGAATTAGCCAAAAACATTCAGTACTTC. Translated, it gives CASPVELAKNIQYF.

The V call is TRBV11-2, the J call TRBJ2-1; TRBD1 matches at 8 bases. Trimming removed 1 base from V and 4 bases from J; junction bases left unmatched: 6. CDR1 is SGHAT and CDR2 is FQNNGV in the germline V gene. The CDR3 loop spans 16 amino acids. Written as DNA, the CDR3 is TGTGCCAGCAGCTTAGGAAGGCAGGGGGCATACAATGAGCAGTTCTTC. Its protein product is CASSLGRQGAYNEQFF.

This clone was observed a single time. This sequence joins TRBV27 and TRBJ2-7, with 9 bases aligning to TRBD1. CDR1 is MNHEY, CDR2 SMNVEV, per germline (reference sequence). V was pared by 6 bases and J by 3 bases, with 9 bases of the junction left unmatched. The CDR3 is 15 residues long. CDR3 sequence: CASSRAGTGFYEQYF. The DNA of the CDR3 is TGTGCCAGCAGCAGAGCCGGGACAGGGTTCTACGAGCAGTACTTC.

V is TRBV30 and J is TRBJ1-4; 9 bases map to TRBD1. The CDR3 is 16 amino acids. The J segment lost 3 bases and the V segment lost 1 base, leaving 6 bases of the junction unmatched. Germline V gene data show CDR1 as GTSNPN and CDR2 as SVGIG (reference sequence). This CDR3 reads CAWSALQGAPNEKLFF. CDR3 nucleotide sequence: TGTGCCTGGAGTGCCCTACAGGGGGCACCTAATGAAAAACTGTTTTTT.

This clone was recorded once. This chain joins TRBV5-1 and TRBJ1-2; 9 nucleotides line up with TRBD1. Trimming took 3 bases from V and 0 from J; bases not matched to a gene: 9. The germline gives CDR1 SGHRS, CDR2 YFSETQ. The CDR3 contains 17 residues. The CDR3 DNA follows: TGCGCCAGCAGCTCTGGGACAGGGCCCTTCCCTAACTATGGCTACACCTTC. Its translation: CASSSGTGPFPNYGYTF.

The rearrangement links TRBV11-2 to TRBJ2-1, with D hard to call. Germline V gene sequence: CDR1 SGHAT, CDR2 FQNNGV. Trimming pared 3 bases from V and 9 bases from J, leaving 3 bases between. This CDR3 spans 10 amino acids. As DNA, the CDR3 is TGTGCCAGCAGCTTCTCTGAGCAGTTCTTC. Its protein is CASSFSEQFF.

The V gene is TRBV9, the J gene TRBJ2-7; no definite D call. Between the trimmed V and J ends, which lost 0 bases and 0 bases, there was a span of 7 bases. CDR1 SGDLS and CDR2 YYNGEE come from the germline V gene. There are 14 residues in the CDR3. The CDR3 loop reads CASSVEVDSYEQYF. Written as DNA, the CDR3 is TGTGCCAGCAGCGTAGAGGTGGACTCCTACGAGCAGTACTTC.

The chain carries TRBV7-6 and TRBJ1-1; D unclear. Trimming cost V 0 bases and J 6 bases, with 11 bases left between them. The germline V gene encodes CDR1 SGHVS and CDR2 FNYEAQ. This CDR3 region has 14 residues. CDR3 amino acids: CASSLAKLSPEAFF. CDR3 nucleotide sequence: TGTGCCAGCAGCTTAGCGAAGCTGTCTCCTGAAGCTTTCTTT.

The chain uses TRBV9 and TRBJ2-7; the D call may be TRBD1 or TRBD2 (6 bases each). Germline CDR1 and CDR2: SGDLS and YYNGEE. Trimming pared 0 bases from V and 6 bases from J, leaving 10 bases between. The CDR3 totals 13 residues. CDR3 sequence reads: CASSVGGASEQYF. The DNA for the CDR3 is TGTGCCAGCAGCGTAGGGGGGGCAAGCGAGCAGTACTTC.

In its sample, this clone was seen once. Relative to the germline gene, one junction end is altered; a read error may explain this. V usage is TRBV6-5 and J usage is TRBJ2-1; the match to TRBD2 covers 12 bases. Germline loops: CDR1 MNHEY, CDR2 SVGAGI. The CDR3 contains 15 residues. CDR3 in DNA: TGTGCCAGCGGACCGACTAGCGGGGGTTACAATGGGCAGTTCTTC. Amino acid sequence: CASGPTSGGYNGQFF.

The chain recombines TRBV7-9 with TRBJ2-7; D gene unclear. The CDR3 has 12 residues. Germline-derived CDR1 and CDR2 are SEHNR and FQNEAQ (reference sequence). V dropped 7 bases and J dropped 2 bases, with 9 bases sitting between them. The CDR3 DNA reads as TGTGCCAGCAACTCCGGAGCCTACGAGCAGTACTTC. Protein sequence: CASNSGAYEQYF.

The rearrangement uses TRBV4-1 and TRBJ2-7, with TRBD1 as a possible D gene (6 bases). Between the trimmed V and J ends, which lost 1 base and 1 base, there was a span of 11 bases. Germline CDR1 MGHRA, CDR2 YSYEKL. This CDR3 region has 15 residues. In nucleotides, the CDR3 is TGCGCCAGCAGCCAAGGTGGGGGCCTATCCTACGAGCAGTACTTC. Translation gives CASSQGGGLSYEQYF.

This clone was picked up a small number of times. Here the CDR3 DNA reads TGTGCCAGCAGCTTAGGGACAGGGACTAACACTGAAGCTTTCTTT. Protein sequence: CASSLGTGTNTEAFF. This rearrangement joins TRBV7-9 to TRBJ1-1, with TRBD1 matching over 8 bases. The CDR3 has 15 residues. The ends lost 1 base at V and 2 bases at J; junction bases unmatched: 3. Germline values: CDR1 SEHNR, CDR2 FQNEAQ (reference sequence).

The rearrangement joins TRBV28 to TRBJ1-4, with TRBD1 matching 7 bases. V was clipped by 3 bases and J by 6 bases; unmatched bases: 10. This CDR3 is built from 16 residues. Per the germline V gene, CDR1 is MDHEN and CDR2 is SYDVKM. The CDR3: CASSFGQDGDDEKLFF. The CDR3 nucleotides are TGTGCCAGCAGTTTTGGACAGGATGGAGATGATGAAAAACTGTTTTTT.

The chain recombines TRBV7-9 with TRBJ1-4, with TRBD1 matching 8 bases. CDR1 SEHNR and CDR2 FQNEAQ come from the germline V gene (reference sequence). The trim removed 1 base at V and 8 bases at J, leaving 6 bases unmatched. The CDR3 length is 15 residues. The chain's CDR3 is CASSLGTGSGEKLFF. CDR3 nucleotides: TGTGCCAGCAGCTTAGGGACAGGGAGTGGCGAAAAACTGTTTTTT. The variable domain in full, with the rest retrieved from reference TRBV7-9 and TRBJ1-4, is DTGVSQNPRHKITKRGQNVTFRCDPISEHNRLYWYRQTLGQGPEFLTYFQNEAQLEKSRLLSDRFSAERPKGSFSTLEIQRTEQGDSAMYLCASSLGTGSGEKLFFGSGTQLSVL.